This T cell receptor beta chain was found in a study of blood T cell repertoires in COVID-19. The V gene's germline CDR1 is SGHTA and CDR2 FQGNSA. CDR3 length equals 19 residues. V gave up 1 base and J gave up 4 bases; unmatched junction bases: 15. Sequenced by immunoSEQ multiplex PCR; TCRdb stores in-frame clones only, minus some. The sample carries about 86,000 clones, over 80% recorded once. V and J are TRBV7-2 and TRBJ2-5; 10 bases match TRBD1. Sequenced input: peripheral blood. The receptor's source is a woman older than 75 with active or convalescent COVID-19. The CDR3 sequence is CASSLVWGTGEMDGETQYF. DNA of the CDR3: TGTGCCAGCAGCTTAGTCTGGGGGACAGGGGAAATGGATGGAGAGACCCAGTACTTC. Looking up the rest from reference TRBV7-2 and TRBJ2-5 gives the full variable domain: GAGVSQSPSNKVTEKGKDVELRCDPISGHTALYWYRQSLGQGLEFLIYFQGNSAPDKSGLPSDRFSAERTGGSVSTLTIQRTQQEDSAVYLCASSLVWGTGEMDGETQYFGPGTRLLVL.